Listed below are T cell receptor beta chains from one sample, sequenced in a study of blood T cell repertoires in COVID-19. TCRdb keeps only in-frame clones here, not all; method: immunoSEQ multiplex PCR. This sample has about 180,000 clones, with roughly 88% found just once. The sequenced sample consisted of PBMCs or T cells enriched from blood (not recorded which). These receptor sequences come from a woman between 18 and 29 years old who had recovered from COVID-19. Each CDR3 is given with its conserved first and last residue. Fields, in order: D gene, J gene, V gene, CDR3 DNA, CDR3 protein. D genes are given only for firm matches.

D gene: -
J gene: TRBJ2-1
V gene: TRBV9
CDR3 DNA: TGTGCCAGCAGCGTTGCCTCCCGGGACTTATACTACAATGAGCAGTTCTTC
CDR3 protein: CASSVASRDLYYNEQFF

D gene: -
J gene: TRBJ2-7
V gene: TRBV27
CDR3 DNA: TGTGCCAGCGGGCCGGGGGCCTACGAGCAGTACTTC
CDR3 protein: CASGPGAYEQYF

D gene: TRBD1
J gene: TRBJ1-2
V gene: TRBV7-2
CDR3 DNA: TGTGCCAGCAGGCAAATCGACAGGGCTCCGACCTTC
CDR3 protein: CASRQIDRAPTF

D gene: TRBD1
J gene: TRBJ1-1
V gene: TRBV30
CDR3 DNA: TGTGCCTGGGAAGGGACAGGGGTCATGAACACTGAAGCTTTCTTT
CDR3 protein: CAWEGTGVMNTEAFF

D gene: TRBD2
J gene: TRBJ2-3
V gene: TRBV9
CDR3 DNA: TGTGCCAGCAGCGTGAGACTAGCGGGAGAAGCAGATACGCAGTATTTT
CDR3 protein: CASSVRLAGEADTQYF

D gene: -
J gene: TRBJ2-1
V gene: TRBV21-1
CDR3 DNA: TGTGCCAGCAGCATCCCTGTGTATCAGTTCTTC
CDR3 protein: CASSIPVYQFF

D gene: TRBD1
J gene: TRBJ2-1
V gene: TRBV5-1
CDR3 DNA: TGCGCCAGCAAAATCGGACAGGGGCCCTACAATGAGCAGTTCTTC
CDR3 protein: CASKIGQGPYNEQFF

D gene: -
J gene: TRBJ1-1
V gene: TRBV18
CDR3 DNA: TGTGCCAGCTCACGGGGGGACCAGAACACTGAAGCTTTCTTT
CDR3 protein: CASSRGDQNTEAFF

D gene: -
J gene: TRBJ2-3
V gene: TRBV30
CDR3 DNA: TGTGCCTGGAGTGGGCCCCCCCGCGGCAGCACAGATACGCAGTATTTT
CDR3 protein: CAWSGPPRGSTDTQYF

D gene: TRBD1
J gene: TRBJ2-1
V gene: TRBV27
CDR3 DNA: TGTGCCAGCAGTCCGGACTCGGGACAGGTAGACAATGAGCAGTTCTTC
CDR3 protein: CASSPDSGQVDNEQFF

D gene: -
J gene: TRBJ1-6
V gene: TRBV27
CDR3 DNA: TGTGCCAGCAGTCCGCAGGGTTTTCCCTCTTATAATTCACCCCTCCACTTT
CDR3 protein: CASSPQGFPSYNSPLHF

D gene: -
J gene: TRBJ1-5
V gene: TRBV6-1
CDR3 DNA: TGTGCCAGCAGTGAATTTGGGGCGAATCAGCCCCAGCATTTT
CDR3 protein: CASSEFGANQPQHF